This paragraph reports one TCR beta chain. Its matching antigen is unknown. The V end was cut by 5 bases, the J end by 6 bases, with 16 bases between. This CDR3 region has 14 residues. These data belong to a study of post-analysis software for immune sequencing data. Broader study findings: TRBV5-6, TRBV5-1 and TRBV20-1 belonged to a set of roughly 5 TRBV segments that were more frequent in patients than controls.

The library was made from cDNA and included unique molecular identifiers. TCRdb re-called the PCR reads through MiXCR, storing one row per CDR3 protein. Among about 620,000 distinct CDR3 sequences listed, about 40% were seen once. This receptor was identified in a girl between 10 and 17 years old with multiple sclerosis. Sequences were obtained from blood. The chain recombines TRBV12-3 or TRBV12-4 with TRBJ1-1; tentatively, D is TRBD1 (5 bases). The CDR3 loop is CASSPTGTMPEAFF. The CDR3, as DNA: TGTGCCAGCAGTCCAACCGGGACTATGCCTGAAGCTTTCTTT.